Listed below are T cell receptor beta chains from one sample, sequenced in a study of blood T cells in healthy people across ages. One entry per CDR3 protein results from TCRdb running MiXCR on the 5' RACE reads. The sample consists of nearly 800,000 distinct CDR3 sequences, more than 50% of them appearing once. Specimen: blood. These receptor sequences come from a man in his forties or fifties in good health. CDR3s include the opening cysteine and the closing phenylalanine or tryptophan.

CDR3: CSARDSRGYGYTF
V: TRBV20-1

CDR3: CATSGRLSYGYTF
V: TRBV15

CDR3: CASSWTSTYNEQFF
V: TRBV28

CDR3: CASSFRQGGGYTF
V: TRBV7-3

CDR3: CASSSTSAEQFF
V: TRBV27

CDR3: CASSVLYPADTQYF
V: TRBV27

CDR3: CASSLEGTGTSPLHF
V: TRBV5-1

CDR3: CASSPLVFYEQYF
V: TRBV14

CDR3: CASSQNAGTGRDYEQYF
V: TRBV5-1

CDR3: CSASRAEQETQYF
V: TRBV20-1

CDR3: CSAPRQGPTYEQYF
V: TRBV20-1

CDR3: CSARDTGTNYGYTF
V: TRBV20-1

CDR3: CASIGPDGYGQYF
V: TRBV28

CDR3: CASSLSVGGFISETQYF
V: TRBV28

CDR3: CSVHRQGMGTEAFF
V: TRBV29-1

CDR3: CSVGQGFNEQFF
V: TRBV29-1

CDR3: CASSRAWANEKLFF
V: TRBV14

CDR3: CATQPGIQAAGWTERNYGYTF
V: TRBV6-2/TRBV6-3

CDR3: CASSPGNSYNSPLHF
V: TRBV7-2

CDR3: CASRAGGMMETQYF
V: TRBV5-1

CDR3: CASSSAGYPNIQYF
V: TRBV6-5

CDR3: CASSQSKTGGSQPQHF
V: TRBV3-1

CDR3: CASPWGGSGALYGYTF
V: TRBV27

CDR3: CASSSPDLNTGELFF
V: TRBV13

CDR3: CASAWGSKQGEAFF
V: TRBV2

CDR3: CASSAFLSGQGSFEQYF
V: TRBV6-1

CDR3: CSARTHFGFATKNNEQFF
V: TRBV20-1

CDR3: CASSLSVRGEQFF
V: TRBV27

CDR3: CASRSHYQRDRAYEQYF
V: TRBV27

CDR3: CSARDSGRGKNIQYF
V: TRBV20-1

CDR3: CASSYNREGLPEQFF
V: TRBV7-2

CDR3: CASSLRSGGYNEQFF
V: TRBV12-3/TRBV12-4

CDR3: CASSLSVGQGTDTQYF
V: TRBV4-3

CDR3: CASRGQGRTDTRYF
V: TRBV28

CDR3: CASSLTGPSDTNEQFF
V: TRBV7-3

CDR3: CSARDLGGGLDTQYF
V: TRBV20-1

CDR3: CASRGQGGPRQETQYF
V: TRBV4-2

CDR3: CASSYRTDSEQYF
V: TRBV6-6

CDR3: CASSYSGRGGINTQYF
V: TRBV6-6

CDR3: CATSDPSPSGSSSYNEQFF
V: TRBV24-1

CDR3: CASSLPSGSTYEQYF
V: TRBV28

CDR3: CASSLGSMSSGNTIYF
V: TRBV5-1